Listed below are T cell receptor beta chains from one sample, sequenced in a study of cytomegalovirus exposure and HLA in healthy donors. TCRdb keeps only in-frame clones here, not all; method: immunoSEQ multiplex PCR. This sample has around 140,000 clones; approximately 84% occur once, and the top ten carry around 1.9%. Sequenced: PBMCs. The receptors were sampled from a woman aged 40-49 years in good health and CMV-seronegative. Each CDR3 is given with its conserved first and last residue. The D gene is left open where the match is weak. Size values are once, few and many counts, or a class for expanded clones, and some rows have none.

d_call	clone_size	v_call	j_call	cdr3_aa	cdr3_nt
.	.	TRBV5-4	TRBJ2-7	CASSLEGSVLREQYF	TGTGCCAGCAGCTTGGAGGGTAGCGTATTGAGGGAGCAGTACTTC
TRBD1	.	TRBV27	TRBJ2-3	CASSLSISQGGTDTQYF	TGTGCCAGCAGTTTATCGATTAGTCAGGGGGGCACAGATACGCAGTATTTT
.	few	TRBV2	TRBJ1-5	CASSDIYSNQPQHF	TGTGCCAGCAGTGACATCTATAGCAATCAGCCCCAGCATTTT
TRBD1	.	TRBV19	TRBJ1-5	CASSIRDRGQPQHF	TGTGCCAGTAGTATCAGGGACAGGGGTCAGCCCCAGCATTTT
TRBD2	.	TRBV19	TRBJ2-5	CASSMVASGRLGETQYF	TGTGCCAGTAGTATGGTGGCTAGCGGGAGGCTGGGAGAGACCCAGTACTTC
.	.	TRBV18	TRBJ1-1	CASSQGMNTEAFF	TGTGCCAGCTCACAGGGGATGAACACTGAAGCTTTCTTT
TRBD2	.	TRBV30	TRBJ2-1	CAWSVEVAGEYNEQFF	TGTGCCTGGAGTGTTGAGGTAGCGGGAGAATACAATGAGCAGTTCTTC
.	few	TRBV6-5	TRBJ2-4	CASSYTQLVAENIQYF	TGTGCCAGCAGTTACACCCAACTAGTAGCCGAAAACATTCAGTACTTC
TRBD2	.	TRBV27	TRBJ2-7	CASSLGPLLAGNEQYF	TGTGCCAGCAGTTTAGGCCCACTACTAGCGGGAAACGAGCAGTACTTC
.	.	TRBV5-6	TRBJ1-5	CASSWGRQNQPQHF	TGTGCCAGCAGCTGGGGGCGACAGAATCAGCCCCAGCATTTT
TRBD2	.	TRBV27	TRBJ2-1	CASSLISTSGTNEQFF	TGTGCCAGCAGTTTAATTTCGACTAGCGGGACGAATGAGCAGTTCTTC
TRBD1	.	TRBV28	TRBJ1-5	CASSTLTGGSHNQPQHF	TGTGCCAGCAGTACACTGACAGGGGGATCCCACAATCAGCCCCAGCATTTT
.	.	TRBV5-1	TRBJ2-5	CASSLTGLGETQYF	TGCGCCAGCAGCCTCACAGGGTTGGGGGAGACCCAGTACTTC
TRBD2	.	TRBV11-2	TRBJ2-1	CASSLLAESSYNEQFF	TGTGCCAGCAGCCTACTAGCGGAAAGCTCCTACAATGAGCAGTTCTTC
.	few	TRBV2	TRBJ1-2	CASNRDRGYTF	TGTGCCAGCAACAGGGACCGTGGCTACACCTTC
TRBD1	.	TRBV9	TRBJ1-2	CASSAGQGGGYGYTF	TGTGCCAGCAGCGCGGGACAGGGCGGTGGGTATGGCTACACCTTC
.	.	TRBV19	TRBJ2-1	CASSIGRGDNEQFF	TGTGCCAGTAGTATAGGAAGAGGAGACAATGAGCAGTTCTTC